The 7 T cell receptor beta chains reported below all come from one sample, sequenced in a study of T-cell memory formation after mild COVID-19. Using its own MiXCR run on the 5' RACE reads, TCRdb lists one record per CDR3 protein. The sample shows tens of thousands of distinct CDR3 sequences, around 10% of them seen only once. The source material was PBMCs or a T cell subset sorted from them (not recorded which). Receptors were obtained from a man aged 18 to 30 who had mild COVID-19 (a few samples of this study predate the infection). Cell type and time point are not known.

The chain combines TRBV4-1 with TRBJ2-2, with unresolved D. Looked up from germline, CDR1 is MGHRA and CDR2 is YSYEKL. There are 15 residues in the CDR3. Trimming removed 0 bases at V and 5 bases at J, with 10 bases between. The CDR3 DNA reads as TGCGCCAGCAGCCAAGAACCAGCCCCAACCGGGGAGCTGTTTTTT. It yields the protein CASSQEPAPTGELFF.

This clonotype was seen ten or more times. The chain employs TRBV7-8 and TRBJ2-6, with no clear D. The germline V gene has CDR1 SGHVS and CDR2 FQNEAQ. The CDR3 loop spans 17 amino acids. V shed 2 bases and J shed 0 bases, with 11 bases lying between them. The CDR3 DNA sequence: TGTGCCAGCAGCTTACCCCGACGGTACTCTGGGGCCAACGTCCTGACTTTC. It translates to CASSLPRRYSGANVLTF.

The table lists this clonotype with a few counts. The chain uses TRBV20-1 and TRBJ1-2; D perhaps matches TRBD1 (6 bases). Germline V gene lookup returns CDR1 DFQATT and CDR2 SNEGSKA (reference sequence). Trimming took off 7 bases at V and 4 bases at J, with 13 bases between the two ends. CDR3 length: 12 residues. The CDR3: CSVVQGSYGYTF. Here the CDR3 DNA reads TGCAGTGTAGTTCAGGGGTCCTATGGCTACACCTTC.

The rearrangement links TRBV6-2 or TRBV6-3 to TRBJ1-6; a possible D gene is TRBD1 (6 bases). CDR3 length: 16 residues. Germline assignment: CDR1 MNHEY and CDR2 SVGEGT. V gave up 5 bases and J gave up 3 bases, with 14 bases separating them. The CDR3 is CASSPTQQGYNSPLHF. The CDR3 DNA sequence: TGTGCCAGCAGTCCGACACAACAGGGCTATAATTCACCCCTCCACTTT.

This clonotype was found a few times. The chain couples TRBV5-1 to TRBJ2-5; no firm D call. The CDR3 sequence is 14 residues long. The germline V gene has CDR1 SGHRS and CDR2 YFSETQ. V shed 3 bases and J shed 1 base, with 10 bases lying between them. The CDR3: CASSWNGIQETQYF. CDR3 bases: TGCGCCAGCAGCTGGAACGGAATCCAAGAGACCCAGTACTTC.

V gene TRBV7-2 combines with J gene TRBJ2-3; weak D call: TRBD2 (5 bases). Germline values: CDR1 SGHTA, CDR2 FQGNSA. V was pared by 7 bases and J by 2 bases, with 10 bases between. The CDR3 is 13 residues long. The CDR3 DNA follows: TGTGCCAGCACAGGACTGCACACAGATACGCAGTATTTT. Translating gives CASTGLHTDTQYF. The full variable domain, its missing parts supplied by reference TRBV7-2 and TRBJ2-3, is GAGVSQSPSNKVTEKGKDVELRCDPISGHTALYWYRQSLGQGLEFLIYFQGNSAPDKSGLPSDRFSAERTGGSVSTLTIQRTQQEDSAVYLCASTGLHTDTQYFGPGTRLTVL.

The J gene is TRBJ1-1, the V gene TRBV7-9; D might be TRBD1 (5 bases). The CDR3 runs 15 residues. Germline assignment: CDR1 SEHNR and CDR2 FQNEAQ (reference sequence). Trimming shortened V by 5 bases and J by 0 bases, and 13 bases separated the two germline ends. The CDR3 spells CASSRPQAMNTEAFF. The CDR3 DNA reads as TGTGCCAGCAGCCGCCCACAGGCTATGAACACTGAAGCTTTCTTT. Complete variable domain (other parts from reference TRBV7-9 and TRBJ1-1): DTGVSQNPRHKITKRGQNVTFRCDPISEHNRLYWYRQTLGQGPEFLTYFQNEAQLEKSRLLSDRFSAERPKGSFSTLEIQRTEQGDSAMYLCASSRPQAMNTEAFFGQGTRLTVV.